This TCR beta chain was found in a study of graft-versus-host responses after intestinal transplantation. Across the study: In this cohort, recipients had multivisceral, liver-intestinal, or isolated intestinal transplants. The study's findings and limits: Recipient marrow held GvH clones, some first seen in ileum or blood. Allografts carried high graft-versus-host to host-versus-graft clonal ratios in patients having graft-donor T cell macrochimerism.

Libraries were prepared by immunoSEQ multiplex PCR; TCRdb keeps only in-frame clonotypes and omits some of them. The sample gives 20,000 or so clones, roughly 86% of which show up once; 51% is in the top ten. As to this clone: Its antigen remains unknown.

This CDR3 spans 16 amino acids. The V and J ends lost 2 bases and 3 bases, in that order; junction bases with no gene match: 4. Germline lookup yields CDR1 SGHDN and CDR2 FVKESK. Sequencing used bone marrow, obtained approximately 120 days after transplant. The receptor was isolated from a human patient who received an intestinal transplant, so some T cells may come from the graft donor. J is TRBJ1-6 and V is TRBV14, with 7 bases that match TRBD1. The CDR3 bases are TGTGCCAGCAGCCAAACAGGGGAGGGCTATAATTCACCCCTCCACTTT. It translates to CASSQTGEGYNSPLHF.